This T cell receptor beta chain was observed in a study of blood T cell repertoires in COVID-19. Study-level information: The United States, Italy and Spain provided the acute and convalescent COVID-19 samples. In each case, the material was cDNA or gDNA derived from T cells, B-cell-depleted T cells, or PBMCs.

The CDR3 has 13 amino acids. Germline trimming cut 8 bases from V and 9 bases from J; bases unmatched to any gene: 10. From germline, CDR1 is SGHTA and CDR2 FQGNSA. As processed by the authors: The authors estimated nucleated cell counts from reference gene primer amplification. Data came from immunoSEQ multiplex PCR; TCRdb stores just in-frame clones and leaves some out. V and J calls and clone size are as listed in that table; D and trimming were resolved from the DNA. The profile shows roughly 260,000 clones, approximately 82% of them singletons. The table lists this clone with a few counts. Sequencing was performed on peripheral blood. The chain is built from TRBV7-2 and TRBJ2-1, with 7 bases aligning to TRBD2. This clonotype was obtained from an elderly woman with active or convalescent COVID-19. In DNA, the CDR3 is TGTGCCAGCGTCAAATCAGCGGGAAGTGAGCAGTTCTTC. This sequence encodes CASVKSAGSEQFF.